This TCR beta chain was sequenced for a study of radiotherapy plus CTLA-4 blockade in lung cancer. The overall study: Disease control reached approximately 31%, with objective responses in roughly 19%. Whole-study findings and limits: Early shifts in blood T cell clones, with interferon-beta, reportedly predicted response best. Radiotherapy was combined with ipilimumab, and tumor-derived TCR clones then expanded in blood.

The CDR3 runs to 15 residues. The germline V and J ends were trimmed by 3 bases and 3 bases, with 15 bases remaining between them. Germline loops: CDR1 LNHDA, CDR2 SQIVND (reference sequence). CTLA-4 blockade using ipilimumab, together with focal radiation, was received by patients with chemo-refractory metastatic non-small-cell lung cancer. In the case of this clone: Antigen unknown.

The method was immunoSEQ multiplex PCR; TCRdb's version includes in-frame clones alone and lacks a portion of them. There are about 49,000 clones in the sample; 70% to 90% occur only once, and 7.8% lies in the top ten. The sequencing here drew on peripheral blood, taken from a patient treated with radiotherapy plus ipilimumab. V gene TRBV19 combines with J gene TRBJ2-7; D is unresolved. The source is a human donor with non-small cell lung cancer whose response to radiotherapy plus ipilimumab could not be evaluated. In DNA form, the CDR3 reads TGTGCCAGTAGTATGTTGGCAGGATCCTACTACGAGCAGTACTTC. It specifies CASSMLAGSYYEQYF.